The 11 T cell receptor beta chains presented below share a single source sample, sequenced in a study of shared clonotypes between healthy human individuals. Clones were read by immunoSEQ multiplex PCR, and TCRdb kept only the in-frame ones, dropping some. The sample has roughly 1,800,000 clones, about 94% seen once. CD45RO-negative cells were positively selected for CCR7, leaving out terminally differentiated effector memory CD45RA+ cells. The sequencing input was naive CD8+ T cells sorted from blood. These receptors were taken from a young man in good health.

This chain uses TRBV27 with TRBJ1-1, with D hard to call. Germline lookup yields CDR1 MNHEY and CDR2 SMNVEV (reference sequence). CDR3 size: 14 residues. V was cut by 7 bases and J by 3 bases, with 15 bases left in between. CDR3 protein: CASIEVFPYTEAFF. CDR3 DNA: TGTGCCAGCATCGAGGTTTTCCCATACACTGAAGCTTTCTTT.

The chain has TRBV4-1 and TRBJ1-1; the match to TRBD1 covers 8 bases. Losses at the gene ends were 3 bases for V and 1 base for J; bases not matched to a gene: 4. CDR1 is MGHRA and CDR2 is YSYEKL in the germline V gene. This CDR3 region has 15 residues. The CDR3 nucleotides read TGCGCCAGCAGCCAGACCCAGGGGGCGAACACTGAAGCTTTCTTT. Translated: CASSQTQGANTEAFF.

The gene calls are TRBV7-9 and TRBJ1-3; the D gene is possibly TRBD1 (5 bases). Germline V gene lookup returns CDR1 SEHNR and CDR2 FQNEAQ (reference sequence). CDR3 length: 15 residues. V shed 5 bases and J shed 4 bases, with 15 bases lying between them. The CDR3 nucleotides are TGTGCCAGCAGCATAACCATAGGGGCAGGAAACACCATATATTTT. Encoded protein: CASSITIGAGNTIYF. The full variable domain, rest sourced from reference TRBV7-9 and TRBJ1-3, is DTGVSQNPRHKITKRGQNVTFRCDPISEHNRLYWYRQTLGQGPEFLTYFQNEAQLEKSRLLSDRFSAERPKGSFSTLEIQRTEQGDSAMYLCASSITIGAGNTIYFGEGSWLTVV.

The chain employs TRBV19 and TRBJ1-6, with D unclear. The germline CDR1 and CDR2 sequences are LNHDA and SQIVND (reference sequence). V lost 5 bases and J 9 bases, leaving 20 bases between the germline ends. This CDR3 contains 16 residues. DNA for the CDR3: TGTGCCAGTAGTCCCCGTCCGTTCGGAGTGGGTTCACCCCTCCACTTT. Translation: CASSPRPFGVGSPLHF.

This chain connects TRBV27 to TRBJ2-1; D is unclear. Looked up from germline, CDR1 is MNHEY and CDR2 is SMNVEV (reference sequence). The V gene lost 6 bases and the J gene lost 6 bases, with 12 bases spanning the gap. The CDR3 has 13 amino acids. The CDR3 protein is CASSYLGPNEQFF. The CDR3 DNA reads TGTGCCAGCAGCTACTTGGGCCCCAATGAGCAGTTCTTC.

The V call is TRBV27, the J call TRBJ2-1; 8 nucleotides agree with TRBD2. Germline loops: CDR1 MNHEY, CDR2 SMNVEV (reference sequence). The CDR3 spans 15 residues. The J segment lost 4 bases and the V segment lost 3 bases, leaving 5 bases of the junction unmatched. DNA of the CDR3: TGTGCCAGCAGTTTTCCCCTAGCGGGTTACAATGAGCAGTTCTTC. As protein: CASSFPLAGYNEQFF.

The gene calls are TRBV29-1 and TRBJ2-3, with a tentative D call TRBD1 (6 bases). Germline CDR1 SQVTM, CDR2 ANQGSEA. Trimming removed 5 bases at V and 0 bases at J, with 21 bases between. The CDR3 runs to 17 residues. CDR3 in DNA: TGCAGCGTTTTGGGACAAATCTCCCTGACTAGCACAGATACGCAGTATTTT. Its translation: CSVLGQISLTSTDTQYF.

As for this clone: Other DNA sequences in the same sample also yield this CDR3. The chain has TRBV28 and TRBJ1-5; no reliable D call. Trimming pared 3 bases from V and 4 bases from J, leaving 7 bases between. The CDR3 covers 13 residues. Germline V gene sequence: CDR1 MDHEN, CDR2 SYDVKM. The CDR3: CASSLFGNQPQHF. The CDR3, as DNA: TGTGCCAGCAGTTTGTTTGGGAATCAGCCCCAGCATTTT.

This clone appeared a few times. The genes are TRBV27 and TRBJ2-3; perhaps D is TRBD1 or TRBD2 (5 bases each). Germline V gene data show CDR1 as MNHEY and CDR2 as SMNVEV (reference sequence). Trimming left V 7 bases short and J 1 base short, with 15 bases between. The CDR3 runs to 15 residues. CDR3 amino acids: CASTPWGRGTDTQYF. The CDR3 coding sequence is TGTGCCAGCACCCCCTGGGGACGCGGCACAGATACGCAGTATTTT.

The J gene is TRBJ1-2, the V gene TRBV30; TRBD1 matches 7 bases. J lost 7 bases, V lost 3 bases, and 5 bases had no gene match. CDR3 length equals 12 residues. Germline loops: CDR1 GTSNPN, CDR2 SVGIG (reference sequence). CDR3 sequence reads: CAWRGQISGYTF. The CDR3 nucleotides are TGTGCCTGGAGGGGACAGATCAGTGGCTACACCTTC.

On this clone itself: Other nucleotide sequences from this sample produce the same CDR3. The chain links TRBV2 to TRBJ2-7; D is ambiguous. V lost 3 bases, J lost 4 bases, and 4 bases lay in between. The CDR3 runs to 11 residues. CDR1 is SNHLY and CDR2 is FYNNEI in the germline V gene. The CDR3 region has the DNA TGTGCCAGCAGTGATGGGTACGAGCAGTACTTC. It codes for CASSDGYEQYF.